This entry describes one T cell receptor (beta chain). TCR beta chains were sequenced at survey level with immunoSEQ. Assay: immunoSEQ multiplex PCR; the TCRdb copy retains only in-frame clones and omits some. The sample shows around 50,000 clones, about 92% of them seen only once. This CDR3 comprises 16 residues. The germline V and J ends were trimmed by 1 base and 4 bases, with 16 bases remaining between them. Germline values: CDR1 SGHTA, CDR2 FQGNSA. The V call is TRBV7-2, the J call TRBJ1-2; possibly TRBD1 for D (6 bases). The sequence derives from a man between 40 and 49 years old with rheumatoid arthritis. Sequenced material: PBMCs. CDR3 nucleotide sequence: TGTGCCAGCAGCTTAGGACAGGCCCCCGGTGGCTATGGCTACACCTTC. It is translated as CASSLGQAPGGYGYTF.